The 5 T cell receptor beta chains below all came from one sample that was sequenced in a study of blood T cell repertoires in COVID-19. Here immunoSEQ multiplex PCR was the method, and the copy in TCRdb shows in-frame clones only, minus some. The sample lists approximately 250,000 clones; around 80% were seen once. The sequencing input was PBMCs or T cells enriched from blood (not recorded which). The receptors come from a man aged 30 to 39 with acute COVID-19.

In this sample, this clone turned up once. The V gene is TRBV2, the J gene TRBJ1-6; D remains unclear. Between the trimmed V and J ends, which lost 6 bases and 10 bases, there was a span of 16 bases. The CDR3 consists of 14 residues. Germline CDR1 is SNHLY and CDR2 is FYNNEI. CDR3 coding DNA: TGTGCCAGCAGGAGAATCGGGGAGGGCTCACCCCTCCACTTT. The encoded protein is CASRRIGEGSPLHF.

This clone has just one count. The rearrangement uses TRBV7-9 and TRBJ1-4, with 8 bases that match TRBD1. Germline V lookup: CDR1 SEHNR, CDR2 FQNEAQ (reference sequence). This CDR3 is 15 amino acids long. V lost 5 bases, J lost 8 bases, and 10 bases stayed unmatched. The CDR3 coding sequence is TGTGCCAGCAGCGCCTGGACAGGGATCCAAGAAAAACTGTTTTTT. Protein product: CASSAWTGIQEKLFF.

The chain combines TRBV7-8 with TRBJ1-6; the D is unclear. Trimming pared 2 bases from V and 7 bases from J, leaving 9 bases between. The CDR3 is 14 residues long. The germline V gene encodes CDR1 SGHVS and CDR2 FQNEAQ. The CDR3 reads CASSLPGMNSPLHF. In DNA, the CDR3 is TGTGCCAGCAGCTTACCGGGGATGAATTCACCCCTCCACTTT.

The chain employs TRBV5-1 and TRBJ1-2, with 7 bases aligning to TRBD1. CDR1 SGHRS and CDR2 YFSETQ come from the germline V gene. The V and J ends lost 0 bases and 10 bases, in that order; junction bases with no gene match: 12. The CDR3 covers 15 residues. The CDR3 loop reads CASSLAGGQGEDYTF. CDR3 in DNA: TGCGCCAGCAGCTTGGCCGGAGGGCAGGGGGAAGACTACACCTTC.

This clone has more than one count but fewer than ten. This rearrangement joins TRBV6-1 to TRBJ1-4; D call uncertain. The germline V gene has CDR1 MNHNS and CDR2 SASEGT. V was shortened by 2 bases and J by 0 bases, with 13 bases between the two germline ends. The CDR3 extends over 17 amino acids. CDR3 nucleotide sequence: TGTGCCAGCAGTGAACTTCTCTCCCTTGCAACTAATGAAAAACTGTTTTTT. Protein: CASSELLSLATNEKLFF.